Below are 21 T cell receptor beta chains sequenced from a single sample in a study of follicular helper T cells after annual influenza vaccination (dated by TCRdb to 2016 to 2017). Libraries came from the immunoSEQ multiplex PCR assay. TCRdb obtained this table from immuneACCESS and retained in-frame rearrangements with V and J assigned. These tables miss some clones; where compared with another copy, unresolved V genes account for less than half of the shortfall, and the remainder is unexplained. Present in this sample are 6,000 to 7,500 clones, 84% of which were seen just once. The ten largest clones represent 0.5% to 0.6% of the sample. Interpreted using the paper, the time point label stands for: 2015-2016 season, 7 days after influenza vaccination. The specimen comprised CXCR5- memory CD4+ T cells sorted from blood, sampled 7 days after influenza vaccination. The sample's cell subset or site, from its label and the paper: CXCR5- memory CD4 T cells. The receptor set was obtained from an adult who received the influenza vaccine.

This chain links TRBV5-1 with TRBJ2-2; the D is unclear. CDR1 and CDR2 (germline): SGHRS, YFSETQ. The CDR3 sequence is 15 residues long. V shed 4 bases and J shed 5 bases, with 15 bases lying between them. The CDR3 DNA reads as TGCGCCAGCAGCATCGGTGTTCCCGTGACCGGGGAGCTGTTTTTT. Its translation is CASSIGVPVTGELFF.

The rearrangement uses TRBV28 and TRBJ2-7; D is undetermined. Trimming stripped 2 bases from V and 3 bases from J, with 5 bases between. The CDR3 runs 12 residues. Germline CDR1 and CDR2: MDHEN and SYDVKM. The CDR3 nucleotides are TGTGCCAGCAGTTTAACCCGCTACGAGCAGTACTTC. Translated, it gives CASSLTRYEQYF.

The chain combines TRBV28 with TRBJ1-2; D unclear. This CDR3 has 11 amino acids. Per germline, CDR1 MDHEN and CDR2 SYDVKM. Trimming took 5 bases from V and 2 from J, leaving 3 bases between them. CDR3 loop: CASSLNYGYTF. As DNA, the CDR3 is TGTGCCAGCAGTCTAAACTATGGCTACACCTTC.

J is TRBJ1-5 and V is TRBV7-9; 7 nucleotides agree with TRBD1. This CDR3 comprises 13 residues. J lost 5 bases, V lost 11 bases, and 9 bases had no gene match. From germline, CDR1 is SEHNR and CDR2 FQNEAQ (reference sequence). The CDR3: CAVSRDRDQPQHF. CDR3 coding DNA: TGTGCCGTATCCCGGGACAGAGATCAGCCCCAGCATTTT. Drawing the rest from reference TRBV7-9 and TRBJ1-5, the complete variable domain is DTGVSQNPRHKITKRGQNVTFRCDPISEHNRLYWYRQTLGQGPEFLTYFQNEAQLEKSRLLSDRFSAERPKGSFSTLEIQRTEQGDSAMYLCAVSRDRDQPQHFGDGTRLSIL.

The gene calls are TRBV5-8 and TRBJ1-5; 7 bases line up with TRBD1. V was pared by 4 bases and J by 4 bases, with 11 bases of the junction left unmatched. The germline CDR1 and CDR2 sequences are SGHTS and YDEGEE. The CDR3 runs to 16 residues. CDR3 bases: TGTGCCAGCAGCCAAAGCGACAGGGAGACTAATCAGCCCCAGCATTTT. Translating gives CASSQSDRETNQPQHF. Looking up the rest from reference TRBV5-8 and TRBJ1-5 gives the full variable domain: EAGVTQSPTHLIKTRGQQATLRCSPISGHTSVYWYQQALGLGLQFLLWYDEGEERNRGNFPPRFSGRQFPNYSSELNVNALELEDSALYLCASSQSDRETNQPQHFGDGTRLSIL.

The V and J genes are TRBV6-6 and TRBJ1-5; D is ambiguous. The CDR3 runs to 14 residues. Germline V gives CDR1 MNHNY, CDR2 SVGAGI (reference sequence). With 3 bases removed from V and 0 bases from J, the gap between germline ends came to 6 bases. Written as DNA, the CDR3 is TGTGCCAGCAGTTATCTTTATAGCAATCAGCCCCAGCATTTT. This sequence encodes CASSYLYSNQPQHF.

The chain is built from TRBV6-1 and TRBJ1-1, with D perhaps matching TRBD1 (6 bases). V lost 6 bases and J 7 bases, leaving 15 bases between the germline ends. The germline gives CDR1 MNHNS, CDR2 SASEGT. The CDR3 has 13 residues. The CDR3 nucleotides are TGTGCCAGCAGCCTGCTAGGACAGCTTGAAGCTTTCTTT. This gives the protein CASSLLGQLEAFF.

The J gene is TRBJ2-7, the V gene TRBV2; TRBD2 is a possible D gene (6 bases). Germline values: CDR1 SNHLY, CDR2 FYNNEI. The CDR3 has 15 residues. The germline V and J ends were trimmed by 7 bases and 3 bases, with 19 bases remaining between them. The CDR3 DNA follows: TGTGCCAGCACGAGGACCGGGGGTCCCCTCTACGAGCAGTACTTC. Its protein is CASTRTGGPLYEQYF.

The chain uses TRBV5-1 and TRBJ2-5, with TRBD2 matching over 11 bases. The V gene end was trimmed by 1 base and the J gene end by 5 bases; junction bases not matched to a gene: 10. This CDR3 comprises 17 residues. Germline V CDR1 and CDR2: SGHRS, YFSETQ. The CDR3 bases are TGCGCCAGCAGCTTGCAAACTAGCGGGAGCGGGGAGGAGACCCAGTACTTC. This translates into CASSLQTSGSGEETQYF.

This clone was counted a single time. V gene TRBV5-1 combines with J gene TRBJ1-1; D is perhaps TRBD1 (6 bases). This CDR3 is 13 amino acids long. The V end lost 4 bases, the J end lost 3 bases, and 10 bases lay between the germline ends. Germline V gene data show CDR1 as SGHRS and CDR2 as YFSETQ. Here the CDR3 reads CASSPHRDTEAFF. The CDR3 region has the DNA TGCGCCAGCAGCCCTCACAGGGACACTGAAGCTTTCTTT.

J is TRBJ1-1 and V is TRBV6-1; tentative D call: TRBD1 (5 bases). V lost 6 bases and J 7 bases, leaving 18 bases between the germline ends. Germline V gene lookup returns CDR1 MNHNS and CDR2 SASEGT. This CDR3 is 14 amino acids long. The CDR3 loop reads CASRRDATSGEAFF. DNA for the CDR3: TGTGCCAGCAGGCGGGACGCCACGAGTGGTGAAGCTTTCTTT.

The chain has TRBV10-3 and TRBJ2-1; 11 bases are a match to TRBD2. The germline V gene encodes CDR1 ENHRY and CDR2 SYGVKD. This CDR3 is built from 17 residues. Trimming at V came to 6 bases and at J to 3 bases, leaving 10 bases not matched to a gene. CDR3 nucleotide sequence: TGTGCCATCAGCTTAGCGGGGGGGCCTGGGCTCTACAATGAGCAGTTCTTC. Residues: CAISLAGGPGLYNEQFF.

CDR3 in amino acids: CASSPEIWRDTEAFF. Here the CDR3 DNA reads TGTGCCAGCAGTCCTGAAATATGGAGGGACACTGAAGCTTTCTTT. The rearrangement links TRBV27 to TRBJ1-1, with D unclear. Trimming took 5 bases from V and 3 from J, leaving 16 bases between them. The CDR3 is 15 residues long. Germline-derived CDR1 and CDR2 are MNHEY and SMNVEV (reference sequence).

This clone came up a few times. CDR3 coding DNA: TGTGCCACCGGACAGCCGAACACCGGGGAGCTGTTTTTT. This translates into CATGQPNTGELFF. The V and J genes are TRBV6-4 and TRBJ2-2; possibly TRBD1 for D (6 bases). Trimming took 10 bases from V and 0 from J, leaving 9 bases between them. Germline V gene data show CDR1 as MRHNA and CDR2 as SNTAGT. The CDR3 has 13 amino acids.

J is TRBJ1-2 and V is TRBV2; TRBD1 matches at 9 bases. The CDR3 runs to 14 residues. Germline CDR1 and CDR2: SNHLY and FYNNEI. After removal of 4 bases from V and 7 bases from J, the junction contained 7 bases not matched to a gene. CDR3 nucleotides: TGTGCCAGCAGTGGCACCGGGACAGGGACTGGCTACACCTTC. It translates to CASSGTGTGTGYTF.

The rearrangement uses TRBV30 and TRBJ2-1; 9 nucleotides line up with TRBD2. V dropped 3 bases and J dropped 4; count of bases not matched to a gene: 10. The germline V gene encodes CDR1 GTSNPN and CDR2 SVGIG (reference sequence). There are 16 residues in the CDR3. CDR3 DNA sequence: TGTGCCTGGAGCCAACGGACTAGCGCTAGATACAATGAGCAGTTCTTC. The encoded protein is CAWSQRTSARYNEQFF.

This clone was seen once. The gene calls are TRBV5-1 and TRBJ1-1; 10 bases align to TRBD1. The ends lost 3 bases at V and 1 base at J; junction bases unmatched: 6. The germline V gene encodes CDR1 SGHRS and CDR2 YFSETQ. The CDR3 runs 16 residues. As DNA, the CDR3 is TGCGCCAGCAGCTCCCAGACAGGGGGCTCGAACACTGAAGCTTTCTTT. It codes for CASSSQTGGSNTEAFF.

This clone was picked up one time. The rearrangement uses TRBV20-1 and TRBJ1-1; D is unresolved. The CDR3 length is 10 residues. Germline CDR1 reads DFQATT; CDR2 reads SNEGSKA (reference sequence). Trimming took 3 bases from V and 7 from J, leaving 6 bases between them. Here the CDR3 reads CSARGGEAFF. In DNA form, the CDR3 reads TGCAGTGCTAGGGGAGGTGAAGCTTTCTTT.

The J gene is TRBJ2-1, the V gene TRBV6-1; D unresolved. The V end was cut by 1 base, the J end by 7 bases, with 14 bases between. The CDR3 runs to 15 residues. CDR1 and CDR2 from the germline V gene are MNHNS and SASEGT. Here the CDR3 DNA reads TGTGCCAGCAGTGAAGGCTACTTAGTGAGTAATGAGCAGTTCTTC. Its protein product is CASSEGYLVSNEQFF.

This rearrangement joins TRBV15 to TRBJ1-5, with D possibly TRBD1 on 6 matching bases. Between the trimmed V and J ends, which lost 1 base and 4 bases, there was a span of 11 bases. The CDR3 spans 15 residues. Germline CDR1 LNHNV, CDR2 YYDKDF (reference sequence). CDR3 amino acids: CATSRGDRINQPQHF. The CDR3 DNA sequence: TGTGCCACCAGCAGAGGTGACAGGATTAATCAGCCCCAGCATTTT.

V usage is TRBV5-5 and J usage is TRBJ2-1; no definite D call. The CDR3 has 15 residues. Germline V gene data show CDR1 as SGHKS and CDR2 as YYEKEE (reference sequence). Trimming removed 0 bases from V and 0 bases from J, with 7 bases in between. CDR3 sequence reads: CASSLDGDSYNEQFF. The CDR3 region has the DNA TGTGCCAGCAGCTTGGACGGAGACTCCTACAATGAGCAGTTCTTC.